The entry below gives a single T cell receptor (beta chain) sequence along with its context. This entry is derived from a study of blood T cell repertoires in COVID-19. About the study: From the United States, Italy and Spain came samples of acute and convalescent COVID-19.

The repertoire was sequenced with immunoSEQ multiplex PCR; TCRdb's copy has only in-frame clones and lacks some. Of about 200,000 clones in the sample, approximately 90% were seen once. Adults between about 18 and 95 years of age took part from 24 US areas. This TCR came from a man under 40 who had recovered from COVID-19. Sample: PBMCs or T cells enriched from blood (not recorded which).

The CDR3, as DNA: TGTGCCAGCTCACTTACCGGGGGCTCTGGGGCCAACGTCCTGACTTTC. It specifies CASSLTGGSGANVLTF. The V gene is TRBV18, the J gene TRBJ2-6; D is possibly TRBD2 (6 bases). This CDR3 is built from 16 residues. Germline V gene lookup returns CDR1 KGHSH and CDR2 LQKENI. Trimming took 4 bases from V and 0 from J, leaving 10 bases between them.